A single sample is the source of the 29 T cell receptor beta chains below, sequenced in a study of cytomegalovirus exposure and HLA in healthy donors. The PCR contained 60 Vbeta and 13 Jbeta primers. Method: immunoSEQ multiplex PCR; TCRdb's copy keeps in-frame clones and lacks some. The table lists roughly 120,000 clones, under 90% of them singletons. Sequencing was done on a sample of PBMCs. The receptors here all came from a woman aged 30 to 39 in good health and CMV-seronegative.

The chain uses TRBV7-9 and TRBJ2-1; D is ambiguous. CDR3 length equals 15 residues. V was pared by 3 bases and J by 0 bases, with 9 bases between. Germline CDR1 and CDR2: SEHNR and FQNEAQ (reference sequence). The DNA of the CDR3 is TGTGCCAGCAGCTTCTCAGTAAGCTCCTACAATGAGCAGTTCTTC. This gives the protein CASSFSVSSYNEQFF. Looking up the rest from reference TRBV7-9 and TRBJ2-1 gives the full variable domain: DTGVSQNPRHKITKRGQNVTFRCDPISEHNRLYWYRQTLGQGPEFLTYFQNEAQLEKSRLLSDRFSAERPKGSFSTLEIQRTEQGDSAMYLCASSFSVSSYNEQFFGPGTRLTVL.

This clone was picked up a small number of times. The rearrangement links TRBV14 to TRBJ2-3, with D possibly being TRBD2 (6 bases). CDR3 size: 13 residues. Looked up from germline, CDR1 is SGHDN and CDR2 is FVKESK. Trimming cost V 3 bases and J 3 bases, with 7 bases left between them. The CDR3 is CASSQAGTDTQYF. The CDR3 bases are TGTGCCAGCAGCCAGGCGGGGACAGATACGCAGTATTTT.

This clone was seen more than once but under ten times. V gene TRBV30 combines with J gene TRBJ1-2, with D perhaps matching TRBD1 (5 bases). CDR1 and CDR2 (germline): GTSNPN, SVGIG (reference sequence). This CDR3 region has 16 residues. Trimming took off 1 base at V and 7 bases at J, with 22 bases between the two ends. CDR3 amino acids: CAWSADSRGGMRGYTF. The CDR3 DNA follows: TGTGCCTGGAGTGCCGACTCCCGGGGGGGGATGCGTGGCTACACCTTC.

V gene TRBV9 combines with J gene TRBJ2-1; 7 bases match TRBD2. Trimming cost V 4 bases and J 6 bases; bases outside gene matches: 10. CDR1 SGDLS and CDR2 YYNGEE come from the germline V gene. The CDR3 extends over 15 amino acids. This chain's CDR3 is CASSRVGLGGNEQFF. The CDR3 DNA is TGTGCCAGCAGCCGGGTAGGACTAGGTGGCAATGAGCAGTTCTTC.

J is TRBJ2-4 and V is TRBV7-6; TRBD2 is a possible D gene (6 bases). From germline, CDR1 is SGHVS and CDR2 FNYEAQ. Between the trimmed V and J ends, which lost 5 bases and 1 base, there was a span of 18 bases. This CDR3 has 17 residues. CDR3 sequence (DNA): TGTGCCAGCAGCACCAGCAGCGGAGGAGGGGCCAAAAACATTCAGTACTTC. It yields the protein CASSTSSGGGAKNIQYF. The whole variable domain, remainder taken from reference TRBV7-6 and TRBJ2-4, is GAGVSQSPRYKVTKRGQDVALRCDPISGHVSLYWYRQALGQGPEFLTYFNYEAQQDKSGLPNDRFSAERPEGSISTLTIQRTEQRDSAMYRCASSTSSGGGAKNIQYFGAGTRLSVL.

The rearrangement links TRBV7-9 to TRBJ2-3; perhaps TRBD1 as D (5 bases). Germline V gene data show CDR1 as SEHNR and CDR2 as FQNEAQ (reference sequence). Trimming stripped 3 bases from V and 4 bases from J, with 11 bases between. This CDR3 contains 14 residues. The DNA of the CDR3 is TGTGCCAGCAGCTTCGCAGGGCGTCCAGATACGCAGTATTTT. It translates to CASSFAGRPDTQYF.

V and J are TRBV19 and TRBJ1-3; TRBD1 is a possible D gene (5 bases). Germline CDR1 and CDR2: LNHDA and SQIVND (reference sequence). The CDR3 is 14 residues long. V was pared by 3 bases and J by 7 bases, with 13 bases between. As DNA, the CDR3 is TGTGCCAGTAGTATTGGAAGGGGACTGAACACCATATATTTT. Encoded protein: CASSIGRGLNTIYF.

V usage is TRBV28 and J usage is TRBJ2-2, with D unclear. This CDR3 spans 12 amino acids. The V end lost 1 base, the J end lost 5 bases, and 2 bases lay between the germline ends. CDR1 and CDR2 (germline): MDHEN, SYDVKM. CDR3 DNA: TGTGCCAGCAGTTTATTAACCGGGGAGCTGTTTTTT. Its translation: CASSLLTGELFF.

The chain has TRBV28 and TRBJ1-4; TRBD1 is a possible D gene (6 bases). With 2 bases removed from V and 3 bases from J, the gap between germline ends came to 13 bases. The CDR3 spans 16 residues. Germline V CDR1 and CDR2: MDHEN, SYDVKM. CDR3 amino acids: CASSLRRQDANEKLFF. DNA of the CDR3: TGTGCCAGCAGTTTACGTAGACAGGACGCTAATGAAAAACTGTTTTTT.

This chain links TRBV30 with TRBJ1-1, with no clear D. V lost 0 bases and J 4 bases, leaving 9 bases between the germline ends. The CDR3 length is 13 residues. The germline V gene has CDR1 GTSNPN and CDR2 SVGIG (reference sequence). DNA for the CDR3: TGTGCCTGGAGTGTACTGCGGAGCACTGAAGCTTTCTTT. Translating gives CAWSVLRSTEAFF.

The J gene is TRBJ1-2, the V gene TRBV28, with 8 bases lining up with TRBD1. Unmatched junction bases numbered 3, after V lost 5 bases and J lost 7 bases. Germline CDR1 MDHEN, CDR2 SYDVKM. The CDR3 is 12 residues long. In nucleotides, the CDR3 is TGTGCCAGCAGTACGACAGGGGTTGGCTACACCTTC. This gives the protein CASSTTGVGYTF.

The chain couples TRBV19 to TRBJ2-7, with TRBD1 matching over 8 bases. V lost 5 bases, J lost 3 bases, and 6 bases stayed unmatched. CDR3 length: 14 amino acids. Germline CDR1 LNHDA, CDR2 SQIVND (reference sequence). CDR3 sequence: CASSGQGTGYEQYF. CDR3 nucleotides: TGTGCCAGTAGTGGACAGGGTACGGGCTACGAGCAGTACTTC.

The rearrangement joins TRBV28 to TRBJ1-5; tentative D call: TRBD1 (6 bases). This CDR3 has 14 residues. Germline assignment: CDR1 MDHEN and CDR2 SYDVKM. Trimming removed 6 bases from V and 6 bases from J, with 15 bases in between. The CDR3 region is CASRFLGGGQPQHF. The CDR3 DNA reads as TGTGCCAGCAGGTTCCTAGGGGGGGGTCAGCCCCAGCATTTT.

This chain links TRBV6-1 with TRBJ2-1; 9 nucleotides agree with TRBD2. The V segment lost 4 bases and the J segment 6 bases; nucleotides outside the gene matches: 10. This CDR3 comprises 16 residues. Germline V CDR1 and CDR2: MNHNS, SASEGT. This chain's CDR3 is CASSGRSGRIANEQFF. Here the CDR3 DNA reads TGTGCCAGCAGTGGTAGGAGCGGGAGGATTGCCAATGAGCAGTTCTTC.

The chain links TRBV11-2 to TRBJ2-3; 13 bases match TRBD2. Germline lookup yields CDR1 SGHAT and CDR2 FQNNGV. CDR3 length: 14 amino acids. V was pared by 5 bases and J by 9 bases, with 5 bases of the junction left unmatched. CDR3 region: CASSGTSGTGTQYF. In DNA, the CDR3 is TGTGCCAGCAGCGGGACTAGCGGGACTGGAACGCAGTATTTT. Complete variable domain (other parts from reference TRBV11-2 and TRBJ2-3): EAGVAQSPRYKIIEKRQSVAFWCNPISGHATLYWYQQILGQGPKLLIQFQNNGVVDDSQLPKDRFSAERLKGVDSTLKIQPAKLEDSAVYLCASSGTSGTGTQYFGPGTRLTVL.

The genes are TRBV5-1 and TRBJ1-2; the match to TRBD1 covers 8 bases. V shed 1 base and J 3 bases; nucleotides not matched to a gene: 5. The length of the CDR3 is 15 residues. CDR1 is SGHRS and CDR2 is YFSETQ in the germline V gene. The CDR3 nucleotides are TGCGCCAGCAGCTTGCGGACAGGGAAGGACTATGGCTACACCTTC. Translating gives CASSLRTGKDYGYTF. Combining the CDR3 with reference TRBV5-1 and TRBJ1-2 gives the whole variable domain KAGVTQTPRYLIKTRGQQVTLSCSPISGHRSVSWYQQTPGQGLQFLFEYFSETQRNKGNFPGRFSGRQFSNSRSEMNVSTLELGDSALYLCASSLRTGKDYGYTFGSGTRLTVV.

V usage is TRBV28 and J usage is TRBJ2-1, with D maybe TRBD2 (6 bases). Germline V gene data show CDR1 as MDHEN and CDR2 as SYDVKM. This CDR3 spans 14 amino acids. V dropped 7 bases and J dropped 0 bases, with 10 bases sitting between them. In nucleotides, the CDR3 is TGTGCCAGCATCCCGCGGGGCTCCTACAATGAGCAGTTCTTC. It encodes CASIPRGSYNEQFF.

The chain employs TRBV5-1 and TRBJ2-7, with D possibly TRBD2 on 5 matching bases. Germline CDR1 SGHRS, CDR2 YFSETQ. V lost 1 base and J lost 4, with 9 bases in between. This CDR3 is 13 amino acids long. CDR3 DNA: TGCGCCAGCAGCTTGCGCCGGGGATACGAGCAGTACTTC. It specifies CASSLRRGYEQYF.

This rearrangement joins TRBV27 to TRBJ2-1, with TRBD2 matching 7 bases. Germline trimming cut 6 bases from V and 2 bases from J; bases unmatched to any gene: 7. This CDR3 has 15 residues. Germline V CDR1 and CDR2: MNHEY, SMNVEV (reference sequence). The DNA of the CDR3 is TGTGCCAGCAGGGGCGGGAGAGGACCCTACAATGAGCAGTTCTTC. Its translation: CASRGGRGPYNEQFF.

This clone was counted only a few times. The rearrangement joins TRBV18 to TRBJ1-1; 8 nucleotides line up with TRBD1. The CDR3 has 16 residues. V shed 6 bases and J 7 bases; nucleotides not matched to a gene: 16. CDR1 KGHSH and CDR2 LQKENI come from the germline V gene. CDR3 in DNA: TGTGCCAGCTCCACTCCTGGGGACAGGTTGAGTGGTGAAGCTTTCTTT. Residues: CASSTPGDRLSGEAFF.

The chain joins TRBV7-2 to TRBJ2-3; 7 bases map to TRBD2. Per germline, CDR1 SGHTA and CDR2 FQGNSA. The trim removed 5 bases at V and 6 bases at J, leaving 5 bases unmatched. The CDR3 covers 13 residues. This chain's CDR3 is CASSLSGMDTQYF. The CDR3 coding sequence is TGTGCCAGCAGCCTAAGCGGGATGGATACGCAGTATTTT.

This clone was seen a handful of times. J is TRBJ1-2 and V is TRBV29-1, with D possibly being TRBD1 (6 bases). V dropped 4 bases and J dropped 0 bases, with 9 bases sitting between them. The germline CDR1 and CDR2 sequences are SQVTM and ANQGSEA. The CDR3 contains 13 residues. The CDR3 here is CSVGQASNYGYTF. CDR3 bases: TGCAGCGTTGGACAGGCTTCTAACTATGGCTACACCTTC.

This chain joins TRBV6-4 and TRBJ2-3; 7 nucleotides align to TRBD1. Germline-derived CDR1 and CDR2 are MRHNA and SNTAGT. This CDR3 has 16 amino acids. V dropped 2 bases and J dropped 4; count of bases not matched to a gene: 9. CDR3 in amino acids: CASSDKKQGDADTQYF. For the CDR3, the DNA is TGTGCCAGCAGTGACAAAAAGCAGGGGGACGCAGATACGCAGTATTTT.

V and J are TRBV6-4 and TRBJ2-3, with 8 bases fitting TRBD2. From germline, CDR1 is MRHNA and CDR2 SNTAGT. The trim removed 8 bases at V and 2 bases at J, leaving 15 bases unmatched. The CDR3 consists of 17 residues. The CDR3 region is CASHEQWREASTDTQYF. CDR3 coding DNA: TGTGCCAGCCACGAACAGTGGCGGGAGGCCTCCACAGATACGCAGTATTTT.

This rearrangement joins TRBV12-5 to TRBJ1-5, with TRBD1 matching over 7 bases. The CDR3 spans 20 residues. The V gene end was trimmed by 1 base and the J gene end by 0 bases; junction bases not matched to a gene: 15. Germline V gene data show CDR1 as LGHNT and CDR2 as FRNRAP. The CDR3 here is CASGLGDRDRTTYSNQPQHF. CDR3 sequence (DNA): TGTGCTAGTGGTTTGGGAGATCGGGACAGAACCACTTATAGCAATCAGCCCCAGCATTTT.

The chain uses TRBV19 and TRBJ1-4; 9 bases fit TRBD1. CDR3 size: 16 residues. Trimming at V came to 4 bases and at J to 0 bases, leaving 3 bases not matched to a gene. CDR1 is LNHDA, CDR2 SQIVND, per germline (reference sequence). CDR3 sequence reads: CASSSTGGPTNEKLFF. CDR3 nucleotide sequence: TGTGCCAGTAGTAGTACAGGGGGCCCAACTAATGAAAAACTGTTTTTT.

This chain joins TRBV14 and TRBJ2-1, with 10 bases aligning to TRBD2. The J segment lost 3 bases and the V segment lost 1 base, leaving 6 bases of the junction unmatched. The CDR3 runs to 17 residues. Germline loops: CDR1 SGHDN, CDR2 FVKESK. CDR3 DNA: TGTGCCAGCAGCCAAGCCCCGGGACTAGCGAGCTACAATGAGCAGTTCTTC. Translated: CASSQAPGLASYNEQFF.

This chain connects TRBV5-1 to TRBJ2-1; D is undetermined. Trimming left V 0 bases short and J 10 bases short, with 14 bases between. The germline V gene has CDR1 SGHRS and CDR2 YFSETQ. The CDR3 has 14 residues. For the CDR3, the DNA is TGCGCCAGCAGCTTGGTCAGGTCAGCACCCGAGCAGTTCTTC. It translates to CASSLVRSAPEQFF.

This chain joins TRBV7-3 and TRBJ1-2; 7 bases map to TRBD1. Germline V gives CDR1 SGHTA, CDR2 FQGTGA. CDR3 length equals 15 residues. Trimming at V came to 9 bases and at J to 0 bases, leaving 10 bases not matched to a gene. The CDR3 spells CARPRDRGSNYGYTF. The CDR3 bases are TGTGCCAGACCCCGGGACAGAGGATCTAACTATGGCTACACCTTC.